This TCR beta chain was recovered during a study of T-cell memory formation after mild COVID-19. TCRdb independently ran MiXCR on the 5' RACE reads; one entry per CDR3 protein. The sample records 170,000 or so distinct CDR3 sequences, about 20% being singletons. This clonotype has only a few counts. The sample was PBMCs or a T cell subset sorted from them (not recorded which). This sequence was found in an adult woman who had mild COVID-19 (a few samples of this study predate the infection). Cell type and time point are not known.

For the CDR3, the DNA is TGCGCCAGCCCCGGCCAGAGCAACACCGGGGAGCTGTTTTTT. Its protein product is CASPGQSNTGELFF. The chain employs TRBV5-1 and TRBJ2-2; D not resolved. Trimming took off 7 bases at V and 2 bases at J, with 12 bases between the two ends. This CDR3 contains 14 residues. Germline assignment: CDR1 SGHRS and CDR2 YFSETQ.